Listed below are T cell receptor beta chains from one sample, sequenced in a study of blood T cell repertoires in COVID-19. Sequenced by immunoSEQ multiplex PCR; TCRdb stores in-frame clones only, minus some. The top ten clones hold 2% to 2.5% of a sample with about 100,000 clones, approximately 89% of them seen once. Input material: peripheral blood. The receptors here all came from a man aged 50 to 59 with active COVID-19. Each CDR3 is given with its conserved first and last residue. Fields, in order: J gene, clone size, V gene, D gene, CDR3 protein, CDR3 DNA. The D gene is left open where the match is weak. The size of a clone is reported for some rows only, either as once, few or many, or as a class for expanded clones.

J gene: TRBJ1-5; clone size: NA; V gene: TRBV5-5; D gene: TRBD1; CDR3 protein: CASSQGTGDNQPQHF; CDR3 DNA: TGTGCCAGCAGCCAAGGGACAGGGGACAATCAGCCCCAGCATTTT
J gene: TRBJ2-3; clone size: NA; V gene: TRBV18; D gene: NA; CDR3 protein: CASSGQTSTDTQYF; CDR3 DNA: TGTGCCAGCTCCGGACAGACTAGCACAGATACGCAGTATTTT
J gene: TRBJ1-6; clone size: NA; V gene: TRBV19; D gene: NA; CDR3 protein: CASKRARQSYNSPLHF; CDR3 DNA: TGTGCCAGTAAGCGGGCCAGACAGTCTTATAATTCACCCCTCCACTTT
J gene: TRBJ2-5; clone size: NA; V gene: TRBV4-1; D gene: TRBD1; CDR3 protein: CASSRGQGGQETQYF; CDR3 DNA: TGCGCCAGCAGCCGAGGACAGGGCGGCCAAGAGACCCAGTACTTC
J gene: TRBJ2-7; clone size: NA; V gene: TRBV18; D gene: NA; CDR3 protein: CASSLSPGPYEQYF; CDR3 DNA: TGTGCCAGCTCCCTCTCCCCAGGGCCCTACGAGCAGTACTTC
J gene: TRBJ1-1; clone size: NA; V gene: TRBV5-1; D gene: NA; CDR3 protein: CASSPTQNTEAFF; CDR3 DNA: TGCGCCAGCAGCCCTACCCAGAACACTGAAGCTTTCTTT
J gene: TRBJ2-5; clone size: NA; V gene: TRBV19; D gene: TRBD2; CDR3 protein: CASTGAGAGGTQYF; CDR3 DNA: TGTGCCAGTACGGGGGCTGGCGCGGGGGGGACCCAGTACTTC
J gene: TRBJ1-2; clone size: NA; V gene: TRBV4-1; D gene: TRBD1; CDR3 protein: CASSQGPGGARARYGYTF; CDR3 DNA: TGCGCCAGCAGCCAAGGCCCAGGGGGAGCACGGGCGAGATATGGCTACACCTTC
J gene: TRBJ2-1; clone size: NA; V gene: TRBV7-3; D gene: TRBD2; CDR3 protein: CASSTGLAGDNEQFF; CDR3 DNA: TGTGCCAGCAGCACAGGACTAGCGGGGGACAATGAGCAGTTCTTC
J gene: TRBJ2-1; clone size: NA; V gene: TRBV5-6; D gene: NA; CDR3 protein: CASSDSLSSYNEQFF; CDR3 DNA: TGTGCCAGCAGCGACTCACTTAGCTCCTACAATGAGCAGTTCTTC
J gene: TRBJ2-5; clone size: NA; V gene: TRBV30; D gene: TRBD2; CDR3 protein: CAWSSGSPPETQYF; CDR3 DNA: TGTGCCTGGAGTAGCGGGAGTCCACCAGAGACCCAGTACTTC
J gene: TRBJ2-3; clone size: NA; V gene: TRBV29-1; D gene: NA; CDR3 protein: CSVPAISTQYF; CDR3 DNA: TGCAGCGTCCCCGCGATTAGTACGCAGTATTTT
J gene: TRBJ2-7; clone size: NA; V gene: TRBV7-6; D gene: TRBD1; CDR3 protein: CASSLIDRGPDEQYF; CDR3 DNA: TGTGCCAGCAGCTTAATAGATAGGGGGCCAGATGAGCAGTACTTC
J gene: TRBJ2-1; clone size: NA; V gene: TRBV6-5; D gene: NA; CDR3 protein: CASTLDSSRYNEQFF; CDR3 DNA: TGTGCCAGCACTTTGGACAGCTCACGGTACAATGAGCAGTTCTTC
J gene: TRBJ1-1; clone size: NA; V gene: TRBV6-2/TRBV6-3; D gene: NA; CDR3 protein: CASSRYGGNTEAFF; CDR3 DNA: TGTGCCAGCAGTCGATACGGGGGGAACACTGAAGCTTTCTTT
J gene: TRBJ2-1; clone size: NA; V gene: TRBV7-2; D gene: TRBD2; CDR3 protein: CASSLGLADYNEQFF; CDR3 DNA: TGTGCCAGCAGCCTGGGACTAGCGGATTACAATGAGCAGTTCTTC
J gene: TRBJ2-2; clone size: NA; V gene: TRBV14; D gene: NA; CDR3 protein: CASSQVQGANTGELFF; CDR3 DNA: TGTGCCAGCAGCCAAGTACAGGGAGCGAACACCGGGGAGCTGTTTTTT
J gene: TRBJ2-3; clone size: NA; V gene: TRBV3-1/TRBV3-2; D gene: TRBD2; CDR3 protein: CASSPLGGGITDTQYF; CDR3 DNA: TGTGCCAGCAGCCCCCTTGGCGGGGGGATAACAGATACGCAGTATTTT
J gene: TRBJ2-6; clone size: NA; V gene: TRBV5-1; D gene: NA; CDR3 protein: CASSLDGSGANVLTF; CDR3 DNA: TGCGCCAGCAGCTTGGACGGGTCTGGGGCCAACGTCCTGACTTTC
J gene: TRBJ1-5; clone size: NA; V gene: TRBV6-2/TRBV6-3; D gene: NA; CDR3 protein: CASSYTSFAQPQHF; CDR3 DNA: TGTGCCAGCAGTTACACTAGCTTCGCTCAGCCCCAGCATTTT
J gene: TRBJ1-1; clone size: NA; V gene: TRBV5-5; D gene: NA; CDR3 protein: CASSFWDTNTEAFF; CDR3 DNA: TGTGCCAGCAGCTTTTGGGACACGAACACTGAAGCTTTCTTT
J gene: TRBJ2-1; clone size: NA; V gene: TRBV24-1; D gene: NA; CDR3 protein: CATSGAGRWEQFF; CDR3 DNA: TGTGCCACCAGTGGTGCGGGGCGGTGGGAGCAGTTCTTC
J gene: TRBJ2-2; clone size: NA; V gene: TRBV6-6; D gene: NA; CDR3 protein: CASSLSRVSNTGELFF; CDR3 DNA: TGTGCCAGCAGTCTCTCCAGGGTTTCGAACACCGGGGAGCTGTTTTTT
J gene: TRBJ2-3; clone size: NA; V gene: TRBV11-2; D gene: TRBD1; CDR3 protein: CASRGRGQGSSDTQYF; CDR3 DNA: TGTGCCAGCCGGGGGAGAGGACAGGGCTCATCAGATACGCAGTATTTT
J gene: TRBJ1-5; clone size: NA; V gene: TRBV3-1/TRBV3-2; D gene: TRBD1; CDR3 protein: CASSQNLGGEPQHF; CDR3 DNA: TGTGCCAGCAGCCAGAATCTAGGGGGCGAGCCCCAGCATTTT
J gene: TRBJ2-7; clone size: NA; V gene: TRBV3-1/TRBV3-2; D gene: NA; CDR3 protein: CASSSRLGQYF; CDR3 DNA: TGTGCCAGCAGCTCGAGACTCGGGCAGTACTTC
J gene: TRBJ1-2; clone size: NA; V gene: TRBV5-1; D gene: NA; CDR3 protein: CASSSNSQGYGYTF; CDR3 DNA: TGCGCCAGCAGCTCCAATTCCCAGGGGTATGGCTACACCTTC
J gene: TRBJ1-4; clone size: NA; V gene: TRBV15; D gene: NA; CDR3 protein: CATSSGYEKLFF; CDR3 DNA: TGTGCCACCAGCAGCGGGTATGAAAAACTGTTTTTT
J gene: TRBJ1-4; clone size: NA; V gene: TRBV2; D gene: TRBD1; CDR3 protein: CASRSPTGSHGELFF; CDR3 DNA: TGTGCCAGCCGTTCGCCGACAGGGTCTCACGGGGAACTGTTTTTT
J gene: TRBJ1-2; clone size: NA; V gene: TRBV6-6; D gene: NA; CDR3 protein: CASSYSSGPNYGYTF; CDR3 DNA: TGTGCCAGCAGTTACTCGTCTGGGCCCAACTATGGCTACACCTTC
J gene: TRBJ2-6; clone size: many; V gene: TRBV4-1; D gene: TRBD1; CDR3 protein: CASSQGGTGFSSGANVLTF; CDR3 DNA: TGCGCCAGCAGCCAAGGAGGGACAGGATTTTCCTCTGGGGCCAACGTCCTGACTTTC
J gene: TRBJ1-3; clone size: NA; V gene: TRBV15; D gene: NA; CDR3 protein: CATSRDPGGSGNTIYF; CDR3 DNA: TGTGCCACCAGCAGAGATCCGGGGGGCTCTGGAAACACCATATATTTT